This note documents a single T cell receptor (beta chain) sequence. The data were obtained in a study of T cell changes during pregnancy in multiple sclerosis. Trimming cost V 3 bases and J 4 bases, with 15 bases left between them. In germline, CDR1 is MNHEY, CDR2 SMNVEV (reference sequence). This CDR3 contains 16 residues. The protocol was immunoSEQ multiplex PCR, while the TCRdb copy is restricted to in-frame clones and leaves out a portion. The table records 35,000 to 40,000 clones, 75% to 95% of them present only once. The rearrangement joins TRBV27 to TRBJ2-2, with D perhaps TRBD2 (6 bases). Material: CD8+ T cells from peripheral blood mononuclear cells, obtained in the second trimester of pregnancy. The sequence was collected from a female donor with multiple sclerosis, enrolled in a pregnancy study. In DNA, the CDR3 is TGTGCCAGCAGTTTTTCGGCTAGCGTAGGCACCGGGGAGCTGTTTTTT. Protein sequence: CASSFSASVGTGELFF.